This T cell receptor beta chain was captured by sequencing in a study of Tregs in tolerant kidney transplant recipients. Whole-study findings and limits: Validation in larger populations is needed because few patients were studied.

CDR1 and CDR2 from the germline V gene are LGHNA and YSLEER. V dropped 1 base and J dropped 0 bases, with 7 bases sitting between them. The length of the CDR3 is 15 residues. Here immunoSEQ multiplex PCR was the method, and the copy in TCRdb shows in-frame clones only, minus some. This sample has approximately 100,000 clones, with 80% to 95% found just once. CD4+CD25+CD127- Tregs, CD4+CD25- non-Tregs, CD4 and CD8 cells were sorted. Concerning this clone itself: The antigen remains undetermined. Different DNA sequences within this sample yield the same CDR3.

The genes are TRBV4-3 and TRBJ2-1; D is perhaps TRBD2 (5 bases). The clonotype originates from a human donor who received a combined kidney and bone marrow transplant. The source material was CD4+ T cells from blood, sampled before the transplant. The DNA for the CDR3 is TGCGCCAGCAGCCAAGTAGGGAGCTCCTACAATGAGCAGTTCTTC. It specifies CASSQVGSSYNEQFF.